The present entry profiles one TCR beta chain with its context. This entry comes from a study of blood T cell repertoires in COVID-19. On the study more broadly: Samples representing acute and convalescent COVID-19 were sourced from the United States, Italy and Spain.

Germline V gives CDR1 KGHSH, CDR2 LQKENI. V lost 4 bases and J lost 0, with 9 bases in between. The CDR3 length is 14 residues. Profiling relied on immunoSEQ multiplex PCR, and the TCRdb table lists in-frame clones only, not all of them. The sample has 150,000 to 200,000 clones, roughly 84% seen once. This chain uses TRBV18 with TRBJ1-2; no clear D gene. The origin of this receptor is a human donor with acute or convalescent COVID-19. The donor label of this sample is uncertain. Source material: peripheral blood. DNA for the CDR3: TGTGCCAGCTCACAGACATCAGCTAACTATGGCTACACCTTC. Translation gives CASSQTSANYGYTF.